This T cell receptor beta chain was recorded in a study of blood T cell repertoires in COVID-19. At the level of the study: The United States, Italy and Spain were the sources of the acute and convalescent COVID-19 samples. From T cells, B-cell-depleted T cells, or PBMCs came the material, which was cDNA or gDNA.

After removal of 4 bases from V and 1 base from J, the junction contained 12 bases not matched to a gene. Per germline, CDR1 MNHEY and CDR2 SVGEGT. The CDR3 runs 18 residues. Sequencing was performed with immunoSEQ multiplex PCR; in TCRdb, only in-frame clones are kept and a portion is missing. The sample consists of 120,000 to 150,000 clones, about 80% of them appearing once. Material: peripheral blood. This TCR derives from a man aged 55 to 70 with acute or convalescent COVID-19. This chain connects TRBV6-2 or TRBV6-3 to TRBJ2-3, with 9 nucleotides matching TRBD1. In DNA, the CDR3 is TGTGCCAGCAGTTCCACACGACAGGGGGGATCGGGCACAGATACGCAGTATTTT. Protein sequence: CASSSTRQGGSGTDTQYF.